The 11 T cell receptor beta chains presented below share a single source sample, sequenced in a study of radiation and T cells in renal cell carcinoma. The table came from immunoSEQ multiplex PCR; TCRdb's copy has only in-frame clones and leaves some out. Of roughly 150,000 clones listed, about nine tenths are singletons. Time point noted: baseline pretreatment blood. Treatment in this sample: 15 Gy SBRT to primary tumor, nephrectomy 4 weeks later. The material was blood, obtained from a patient whose treatment included radiotherapy and nephrectomy. The receptors here all came from a woman in her seventies with renal cell carcinoma.

The V and J genes are TRBV6-5 and TRBJ1-5; TRBD1 matches at 7 bases. Per germline, CDR1 MNHEY and CDR2 SVGAGI. V was clipped by 4 bases and J by 6 bases; unmatched bases: 9. CDR3 length equals 15 residues. CDR3 in DNA: TGTGCCAGCAGTTCTGACAGGGAAGGGAGTCAGCCCCAGCATTTT. Its protein product is CASSSDREGSQPQHF.

The gene calls are TRBV9 and TRBJ2-3; no firm D call. Trimming removed 0 bases at V and 2 bases at J, with 4 bases between. CDR1 SGDLS and CDR2 YYNGEE come from the germline V gene. The CDR3 loop spans 13 amino acids. The CDR3 region is CASSVGPTDTQYF. CDR3 DNA sequence: TGTGCCAGCAGCGTAGGCCCCACAGATACGCAGTATTTT.

V usage is TRBV7-2 and J usage is TRBJ2-2; D remains ambiguous. Germline V CDR1 and CDR2: SGHTA, FQGNSA. V lost 4 bases to trimming and J lost 7 bases, with 7 bases between them. The CDR3 sequence is 12 residues long. This chain's CDR3 is CASSSWGGELFF. The CDR3 region has the DNA TGTGCCAGCAGCTCCTGGGGCGGGGAGCTGTTTTTT.

The genes are TRBV5-1 and TRBJ2-5; D uncertain. This CDR3 is 13 amino acids long. Trimming left V 1 base short and J 4 bases short, with 8 bases between. The germline V gene encodes CDR1 SGHRS and CDR2 YFSETQ. The CDR3 DNA reads as TGCGCCAGCAGCTTGTTGCGGAGAGAGACCCAGTACTTC. Its protein is CASSLLRRETQYF. Drawing the rest from reference TRBV5-1 and TRBJ2-5, the complete variable domain is KAGVTQTPRYLIKTRGQQVTLSCSPISGHRSVSWYQQTPGQGLQFLFEYFSETQRNKGNFPGRFSGRQFSNSRSEMNVSTLELGDSALYLCASSLLRRETQYFGPGTRLLVL.

V usage is TRBV7-2 and J usage is TRBJ1-2; D unresolved. Trimming removed 5 bases at V and 4 bases at J, with 8 bases between. The CDR3 totals 12 residues. From germline, CDR1 is SGHTA and CDR2 FQGNSA. DNA for the CDR3: TGTGCCAGCAGCCCTCGGACCTATGGCTACACCTTC. Amino acids: CASSPRTYGYTF.

J is TRBJ2-3 and V is TRBV9, with 10 bases matching TRBD2. There are 15 residues in the CDR3. Germline V gives CDR1 SGDLS, CDR2 YYNGEE. The V and J ends lost 3 bases and 3 bases, in that order; junction bases with no gene match: 4. This CDR3 is CASSDSSGGTDTQYF. CDR3 DNA: TGTGCCAGCAGCGACTCTAGCGGGGGTACAGATACGCAGTATTTT.

V is TRBV9 and J is TRBJ2-3; 7 bases match TRBD2. V shed 2 bases and J 1 base; nucleotides not matched to a gene: 7. The CDR3 extends over 16 amino acids. Germline CDR1 is SGDLS and CDR2 is YYNGEE. This chain's CDR3 is CASSVGSSGRTDTQYF. The CDR3 coding sequence is TGTGCCAGCAGCGTGGGGAGTAGCGGGCGCACAGATACGCAGTATTTT.

This sequence joins TRBV11-1 and TRBJ2-2; tentatively, D is TRBD1 or TRBD2 (5 bases each). The CDR3 is 15 amino acids. Germline V gives CDR1 SGHAT, CDR2 FQDESV (reference sequence). Trimming removed 1 base at V and 1 base at J, with 7 bases between. The CDR3 DNA follows: TGTGCCAGCAGCTTAGGAGGGGTGAACACCGGGGAGCTGTTTTTT. This codes for CASSLGGVNTGELFF.

The chain couples TRBV7-8 to TRBJ1-5; weak D call: TRBD1 (6 bases). V gave up 5 bases and J gave up 4 bases, with 12 bases separating them. Looked up from germline, CDR1 is SGHVS and CDR2 is FQNEAQ. The CDR3 has 14 amino acids. The CDR3 loop reads CASSLRTANQPQHF. CDR3 DNA sequence: TGTGCCAGCAGCCTCCGGACAGCAAATCAGCCCCAGCATTTT.

This clone turned up a few times. The chain uses TRBV4-2 and TRBJ1-1, with D unresolved. This CDR3 comprises 15 residues. V dropped 4 bases and J dropped 4 bases, with 16 bases sitting between them. CDR1 is LGHNA, CDR2 YNFKEQ, per germline. CDR3 bases: TGTGCCAGCAGCCCCTCCGCAGCCGACGGCACTGAAGCTTTCTTT. Encoded protein: CASSPSAADGTEAFF.

The CDR3: CASSLGQLTDTQYF. For the CDR3, the DNA is TGTGCCAGCAGCTTAGGACAGCTCACAGATACGCAGTATTTT. The chain uses TRBV9 and TRBJ2-3; maybe TRBD1 (6 bases). Germline values: CDR1 SGDLS, CDR2 YYNGEE. The CDR3 is 14 amino acids. Trimming cost V 4 bases and J 2 bases, with 11 bases left between them.